This TCR beta chain derives from a study of identical twins. Each CDR3 protein is one row after TCRdb ran MiXCR on the 5' RACE reads. The table includes a few hundred thousand distinct CDR3 sequences, roughly an eighth detected once. Study results and limitations: The more abundant beta clonotypes in cord blood had fewer insertions, and memory repertoires did not show this.

Concerning this clonotype itself: Its antigen is unidentified.

This sample also belongs to another study, concerning yellow fever vaccine responses in identical twins.

The sequenced sample was CD4+ T cells sorted from blood. This TCR derives from a woman younger than 30 in good health.

The CDR3 DNA reads as TGTGCCAGCACCAAAGGTCGGCGAAGGAATTGGAACACTGAAGCTTTCTTT. Translated: CASTKGRRRNWNTEAFF. The V call is TRBV3-1, the J call TRBJ1-1; D gene unclear. The V end was cut by 7 bases, the J end by 1 base, with 22 bases between. Germline CDR1 is LGHDT and CDR2 is YNNKEL (reference sequence). The CDR3 is 17 residues long.